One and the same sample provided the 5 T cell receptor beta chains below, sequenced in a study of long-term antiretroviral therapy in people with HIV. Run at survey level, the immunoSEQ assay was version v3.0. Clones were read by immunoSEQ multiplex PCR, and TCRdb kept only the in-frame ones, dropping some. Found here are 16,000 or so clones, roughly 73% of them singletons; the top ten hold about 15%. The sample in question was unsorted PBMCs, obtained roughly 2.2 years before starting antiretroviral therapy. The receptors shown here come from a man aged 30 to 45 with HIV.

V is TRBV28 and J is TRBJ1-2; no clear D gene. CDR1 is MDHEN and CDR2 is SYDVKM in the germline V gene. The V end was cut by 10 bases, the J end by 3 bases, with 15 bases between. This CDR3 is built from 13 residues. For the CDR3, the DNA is TGTGCCACCTCGGGTGAGCCCTACTATGGCTACACCTTC. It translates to CATSGEPYYGYTF.

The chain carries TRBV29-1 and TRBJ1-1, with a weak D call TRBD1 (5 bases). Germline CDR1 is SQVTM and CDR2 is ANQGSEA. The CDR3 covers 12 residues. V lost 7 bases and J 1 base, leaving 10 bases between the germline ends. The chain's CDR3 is CSAEGTNTEAFF. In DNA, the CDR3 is TGCAGCGCCGAGGGGACGAACACTGAAGCTTTCTTT.

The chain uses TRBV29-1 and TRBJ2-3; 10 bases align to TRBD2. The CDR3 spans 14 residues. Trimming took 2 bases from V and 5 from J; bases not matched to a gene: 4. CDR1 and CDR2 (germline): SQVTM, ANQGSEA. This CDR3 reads CSVELAGEGDTQYF. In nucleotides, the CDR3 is TGCAGCGTTGAACTAGCGGGAGAAGGAGATACGCAGTATTTT.

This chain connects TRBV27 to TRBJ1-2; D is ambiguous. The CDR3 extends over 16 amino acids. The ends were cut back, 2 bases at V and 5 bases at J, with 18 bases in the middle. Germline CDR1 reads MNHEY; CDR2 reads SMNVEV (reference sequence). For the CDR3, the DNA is TGTGCCAGCAGTTTAAACGCCCTCGTGCGGGCTTATGGCTACACCTTC. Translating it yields CASSLNALVRAYGYTF.

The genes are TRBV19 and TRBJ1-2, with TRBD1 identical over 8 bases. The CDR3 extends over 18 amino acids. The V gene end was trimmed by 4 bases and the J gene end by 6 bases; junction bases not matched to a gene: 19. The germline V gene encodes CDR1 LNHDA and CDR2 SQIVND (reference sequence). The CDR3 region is CASSNPLAGGHASNGYTF. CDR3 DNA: TGTGCCAGTAGTAACCCCTTGGCAGGGGGCCATGCGAGTAATGGCTACACCTTC. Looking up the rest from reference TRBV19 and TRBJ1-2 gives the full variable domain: DGGITQSPKYLFRKEGQNVTLSCEQNLNHDAMYWYRQDPGQGLRLIYYSQIVNDFQKGDIAEGYSVSREKKESFPLTVTSAQKNPTAFYLCASSNPLAGGHASNGYTFGSGTRLTVV.